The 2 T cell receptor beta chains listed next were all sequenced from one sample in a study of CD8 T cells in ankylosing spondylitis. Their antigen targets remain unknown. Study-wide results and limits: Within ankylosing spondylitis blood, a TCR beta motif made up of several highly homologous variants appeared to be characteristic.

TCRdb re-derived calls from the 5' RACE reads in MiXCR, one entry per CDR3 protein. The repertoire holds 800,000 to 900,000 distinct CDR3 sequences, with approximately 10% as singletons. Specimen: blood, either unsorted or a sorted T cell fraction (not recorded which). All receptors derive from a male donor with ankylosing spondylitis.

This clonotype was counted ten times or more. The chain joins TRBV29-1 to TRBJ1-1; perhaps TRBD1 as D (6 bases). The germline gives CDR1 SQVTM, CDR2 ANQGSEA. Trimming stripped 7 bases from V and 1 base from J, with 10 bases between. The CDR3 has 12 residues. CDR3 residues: CSAGQWNTEAFF. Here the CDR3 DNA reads TGCAGCGCGGGACAATGGAACACTGAAGCTTTCTTT.

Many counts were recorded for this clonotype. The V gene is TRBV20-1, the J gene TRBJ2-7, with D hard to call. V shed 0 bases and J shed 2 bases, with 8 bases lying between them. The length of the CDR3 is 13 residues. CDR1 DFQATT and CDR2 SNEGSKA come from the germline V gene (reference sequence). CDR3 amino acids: CSARDAATYEQYF. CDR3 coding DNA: TGCAGTGCTAGAGATGCGGCTACCTACGAGCAGTACTTC.